One sample yielded the 16 T cell receptor beta chains listed below, sequenced in a study of cytomegalovirus exposure and HLA in healthy donors (dated by TCRdb to the late 2010s). Library creation used the immunoSEQ multiplex PCR assay. A mixture of 60 forward primers for TCR Vbeta segments and 13 reverse primers for TCR Jbeta segments was used in the multiplex PCR. TCRdb limited this immuneACCESS table to in-frame rearrangements with V and J called. A share of clones is missing; checked studies link under half to unresolved V genes, and the rest is unexplained. The sample yields fewer than 120,000 clones; 65% to 80% were counted once. The ten largest make up about 6.8% of the sample. Material for sequencing was PBMCs. Receptors originate from a man aged 25 to 45 in good health and CMV-seropositive.

This chain connects TRBV4-1 to TRBJ2-3, with D maybe TRBD1 (7 bases). The CDR3 loop spans 15 amino acids. Germline V CDR1 and CDR2: MGHRA, YSYEKL. Trimming left V 0 bases short and J 6 bases short, with 13 bases between. CDR3 in amino acids: CASSQDLRGRDTQYF. The DNA for the CDR3 is TGCGCCAGCAGCCAAGATCTCAGGGGGAGGGATACGCAGTATTTT.

The CDR3 DNA sequence: TGTGCCAGTACTGGTGCTACAGGGGGACAGCCCCAGCATTTT. Translation: CASTGATGGQPQHF. The chain links TRBV19 to TRBJ1-5; 8 bases match TRBD1. The CDR3 contains 14 residues. Germline assignment: CDR1 LNHDA and CDR2 SQIVND (reference sequence). Unmatched junction bases numbered 9, after V lost 7 bases and J lost 7 bases.

In this sample, this clone turned up a few times. The chain links TRBV2 to TRBJ1-4, with 7 bases lining up with TRBD1. With V trimmed by 6 bases and J by 0 bases, 4 bases remained unmatched. In germline, CDR1 is SNHLY, CDR2 FYNNEI. This CDR3 is 15 amino acids long. The CDR3 coding sequence is TGTGCCAGCAGCCGGGGGACAGCAACTAATGAAAAACTGTTTTTT. Its protein product is CASSRGTATNEKLFF.

V and J are TRBV25-1 and TRBJ2-7; D perhaps matches TRBD1 (6 bases). The CDR3 runs to 15 residues. CDR1 and CDR2 from the germline V gene are MGHDK and SYGVNS. Trimming stripped 2 bases from V and 2 bases from J, with 13 bases between. The CDR3 region has the DNA TGTGCCAGCAGTGAAAGGACAGACTCAGCCTACGAGCAGTACTTC. It encodes CASSERTDSAYEQYF.

This clone was counted between two and nine times. This rearrangement joins TRBV29-1 to TRBJ2-3; possibly TRBD1 for D (6 bases). The CDR3 totals 14 residues. CDR1 is SQVTM and CDR2 is ANQGSEA in the germline V gene. Trimming took off 8 bases at V and 1 base at J, with 16 bases between the two ends. This CDR3 is CSHTGYLRTDTQYF. CDR3 in DNA: TGCAGCCACACAGGGTACTTACGCACAGATACGCAGTATTTT.

This clone was observed a single time. J is TRBJ2-3 and V is TRBV5-6; weak D call: TRBD1 (5 bases). CDR1 SGHDT and CDR2 YYEEEE come from the germline V gene. The CDR3 runs 14 residues. The V end was cut by 4 bases, the J end by 0 bases, with 9 bases between. The CDR3 region is CASSRGYSTDTQYF. CDR3 DNA sequence: TGTGCCAGCAGCAGGGGATATAGCACAGATACGCAGTATTTT.

The V and J genes are TRBV9 and TRBJ1-2; D may be TRBD1 (6 bases). V was cut by 3 bases and J by 4 bases, with 22 bases left in between. CDR1 and CDR2 (germline): SGDLS, YYNGEE. CDR3 size: 17 residues. The CDR3 DNA is TGTGCCAGCAGCGGACGAAGGGGACAACAAAGCCTCTATGGCTACACCTTC. This encodes CASSGRRGQQSLYGYTF.

This chain connects TRBV5-6 to TRBJ1-2; 7 bases are a match to TRBD1. J was trimmed by 4 bases and V by 2 bases; bases with no gene match: 5. Germline V gene data show CDR1 as SGHDT and CDR2 as YYEEEE. The length of the CDR3 is 14 residues. CDR3 in DNA: TGTGCCAGCAGCTTCCCAGGGGGGATCTATGGCTACACCTTC. It is translated as CASSFPGGIYGYTF. The whole variable domain, filled in from reference TRBV5-6 and TRBJ1-2, reads DAGVTQSPTHLIKTRGQQVTLRCSPKSGHDTVSWYQQALGQGPQFIFQYYEEEERQRGNFPDRFSGHQFPNYSSELNVNALLLGDSALYLCASSFPGGIYGYTFGSGTRLTVV.

The chain has TRBV4-2 and TRBJ2-7; 9 bases are shared with TRBD1. CDR1 LGHNA and CDR2 YNFKEQ come from the germline V gene. V dropped 3 bases and J dropped 4; count of bases not matched to a gene: 7. The CDR3 is 15 residues long. The CDR3 loop reads CASSQGQGIAYEQYF. The CDR3 DNA follows: TGTGCCAGCAGCCAGGGACAGGGAATCGCATACGAGCAGTACTTC.

The J gene is TRBJ2-5, the V gene TRBV7-9; the match to TRBD1 covers 9 bases. Germline V gene sequence: CDR1 SEHNR, CDR2 FQNEAQ (reference sequence). The CDR3 covers 16 residues. Trimming removed 4 bases from V and 0 bases from J; junction bases left unmatched: 6. CDR3 nucleotides: TGTGCCAGCAGCTCTGTGGACAGGGGAGACCAAGAGACCCAGTACTTC. Translating it yields CASSSVDRGDQETQYF.

This clone occurred a few times. The V call is TRBV5-1, the J call TRBJ1-1; D is uncertain. Between the trimmed V and J ends, which lost 4 bases and 1 base, there was a span of 14 bases. The CDR3 consists of 15 residues. Germline loops: CDR1 SGHRS, CDR2 YFSETQ. Here the CDR3 DNA reads TGCGCCAGCAGCGAGAACAGAGGGAGGAACACTGAAGCTTTCTTT. Its translation: CASSENRGRNTEAFF.

V is TRBV5-1 and J is TRBJ1-2, with 7 positions matching TRBD1. The trim removed 4 bases at V and 1 base at J, leaving 7 bases unmatched. Germline CDR1 SGHRS, CDR2 YFSETQ. The CDR3 contains 15 residues. The chain's CDR3 is CASSPDRAINYGYTF. In DNA, the CDR3 is TGCGCCAGCAGCCCAGACAGGGCGATTAACTATGGCTACACCTTC. The full variable domain, its missing parts supplied by reference TRBV5-1 and TRBJ1-2, is KAGVTQTPRYLIKTRGQQVTLSCSPISGHRSVSWYQQTPGQGLQFLFEYFSETQRNKGNFPGRFSGRQFSNSRSEMNVSTLELGDSALYLCASSPDRAINYGYTFGSGTRLTVV.

CDR3 loop: CASSPYGGGPETQYF. The CDR3 DNA reads TGCGCCAGCAGCCCTTATGGGGGGGGTCCAGAGACCCAGTACTTC. This chain joins TRBV4-1 and TRBJ2-5; 7 nucleotides agree with TRBD2. Trimming at V came to 4 bases and at J to 4 bases, leaving 9 bases not matched to a gene. This CDR3 region has 15 residues. Germline V CDR1 and CDR2: MGHRA, YSYEKL.

The CDR3 coding sequence is TGTGCCAGCAGCTTAGGAGAAGACACTGAAGCTTTCTTT. Translation gives CASSLGEDTEAFF. The chain recombines TRBV7-7 with TRBJ1-1; D not resolved. The CDR3 length is 13 residues. Per germline, CDR1 SSHAT and CDR2 FNYEAQ (reference sequence). V lost 1 base and J lost 3, with 6 bases in between.

With regard to this clone: Compared with germline, one end of the junction differs, possibly owing to a read error. The V gene is TRBV7-2, the J gene TRBJ1-6; D gene unclear. This CDR3 has 15 amino acids. Germline-derived CDR1 and CDR2 are SGHTA and FQGNSA. The CDR3 DNA is TGTGCCAGCAGCTTGTGGCCCTCCGATAATTCACCCCTCCACTTT. Translation: CASSLWPSDNSPLHF.

The chain couples TRBV5-1 to TRBJ2-1; 11 nucleotides align to TRBD1. The J segment lost 2 bases and the V segment lost 1 base, leaving 2 bases of the junction unmatched. Germline V lookup: CDR1 SGHRS, CDR2 YFSETQ. CDR3 length: 16 residues. CDR3 DNA: TGCGCCAGCAGCTTGATGGGACAGGGGGCCTACAATGAGCAGTTCTTC. Encoded protein: CASSLMGQGAYNEQFF.